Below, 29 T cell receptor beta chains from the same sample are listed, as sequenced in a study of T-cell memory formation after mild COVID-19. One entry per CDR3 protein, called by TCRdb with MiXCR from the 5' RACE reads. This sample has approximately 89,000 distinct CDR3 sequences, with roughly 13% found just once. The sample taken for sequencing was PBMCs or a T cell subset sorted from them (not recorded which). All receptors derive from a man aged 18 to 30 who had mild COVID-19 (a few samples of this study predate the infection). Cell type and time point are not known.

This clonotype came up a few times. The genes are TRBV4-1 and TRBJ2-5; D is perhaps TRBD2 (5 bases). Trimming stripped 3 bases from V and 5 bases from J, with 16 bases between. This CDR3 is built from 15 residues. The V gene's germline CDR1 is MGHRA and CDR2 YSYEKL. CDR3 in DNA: TGCGCCAGCAGCCAGGGCACCACTAGACGGGAGACCCAGTACTTC. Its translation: CASSQGTTRRETQYF.

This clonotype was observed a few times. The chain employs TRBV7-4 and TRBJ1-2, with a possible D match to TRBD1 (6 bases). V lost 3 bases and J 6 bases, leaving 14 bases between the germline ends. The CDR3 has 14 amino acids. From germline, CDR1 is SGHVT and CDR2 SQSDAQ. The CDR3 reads CASSLSGETDGYTF. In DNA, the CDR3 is TGTGCCAGCAGCTTGTCAGGGGAGACCGATGGCTACACCTTC.

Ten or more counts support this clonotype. The CDR3 loop reads CASSPDGNSNQPQHF. DNA of the CDR3: TGTGCCAGCAGCCCCGACGGAAATAGCAATCAGCCCCAGCATTTT. V is TRBV12-3 or TRBV12-4 and J is TRBJ1-5, with D unclear. The V gene lost 6 bases and the J gene lost 0 bases, with 12 bases spanning the gap. The CDR3 totals 15 residues.

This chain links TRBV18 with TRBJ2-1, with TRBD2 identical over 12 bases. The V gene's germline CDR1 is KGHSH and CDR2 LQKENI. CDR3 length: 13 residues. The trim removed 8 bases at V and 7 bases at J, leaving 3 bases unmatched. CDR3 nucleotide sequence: TGTGCCAGCGCTAGCGGGGGGGCGAATGAGCAGTTCTTC. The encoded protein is CASASGGANEQFF.

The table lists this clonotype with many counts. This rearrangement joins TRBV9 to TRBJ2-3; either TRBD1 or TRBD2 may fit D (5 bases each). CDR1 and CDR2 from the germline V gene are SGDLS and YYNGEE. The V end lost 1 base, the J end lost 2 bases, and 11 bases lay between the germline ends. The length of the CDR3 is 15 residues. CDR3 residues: CASSVSWGNTDTQYF. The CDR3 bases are TGTGCCAGCAGCGTATCCTGGGGGAACACAGATACGCAGTATTTT. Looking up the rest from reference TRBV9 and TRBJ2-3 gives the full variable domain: DSGVTQTPKHLITATGQRVTLRCSPRSGDLSVYWYQQSLDQGLQFLIQYYNGEERAKGNILERFSAQQFPDLHSELNLSSLELGDSALYFCASSVSWGNTDTQYFGPGTRLTVL.

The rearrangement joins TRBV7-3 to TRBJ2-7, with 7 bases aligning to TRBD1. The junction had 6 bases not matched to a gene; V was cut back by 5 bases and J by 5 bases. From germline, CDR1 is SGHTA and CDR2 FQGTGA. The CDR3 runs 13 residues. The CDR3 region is CASSRDRADEQYF. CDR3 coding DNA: TGTGCCAGCAGCCGAGACAGGGCTGACGAGCAGTACTTC.

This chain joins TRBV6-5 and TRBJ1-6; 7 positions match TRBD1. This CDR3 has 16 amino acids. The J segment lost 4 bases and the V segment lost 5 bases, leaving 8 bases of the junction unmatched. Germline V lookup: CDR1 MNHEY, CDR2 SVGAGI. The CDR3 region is CASSTRGRLYNSPLHF. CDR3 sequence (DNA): TGTGCCAGCAGTACCAGGGGGAGGCTTTATAATTCACCCCTCCACTTT.

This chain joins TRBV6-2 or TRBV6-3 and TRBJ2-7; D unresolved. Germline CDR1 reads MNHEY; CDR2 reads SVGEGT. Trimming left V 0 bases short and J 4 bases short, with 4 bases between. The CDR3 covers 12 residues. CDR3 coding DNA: TGTGCCAGCAGTTACTCGAGTTACGAGCAGTACTTC. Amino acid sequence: CASSYSSYEQYF.

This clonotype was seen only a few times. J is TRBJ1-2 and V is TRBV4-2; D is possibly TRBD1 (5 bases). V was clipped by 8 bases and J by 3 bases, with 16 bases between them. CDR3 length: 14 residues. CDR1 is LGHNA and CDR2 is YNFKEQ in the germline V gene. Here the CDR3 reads CASCGEGQHYGYTF. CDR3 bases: TGTGCCAGCTGCGGCGAGGGGCAGCACTATGGCTACACCTTC.

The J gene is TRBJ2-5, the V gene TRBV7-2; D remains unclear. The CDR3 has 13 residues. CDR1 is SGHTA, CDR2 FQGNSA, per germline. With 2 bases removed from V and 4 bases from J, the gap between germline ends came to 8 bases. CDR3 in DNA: TGTGCCAGCAGCTTATCATTAGGAGAGACCCAGTACTTC. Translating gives CASSLSLGETQYF.

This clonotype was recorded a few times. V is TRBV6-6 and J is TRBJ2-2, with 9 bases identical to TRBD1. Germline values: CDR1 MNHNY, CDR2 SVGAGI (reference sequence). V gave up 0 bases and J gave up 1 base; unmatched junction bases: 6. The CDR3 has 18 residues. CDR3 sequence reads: CASSYSIWDRENTGELFF. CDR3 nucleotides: TGTGCCAGCAGTTACTCGATCTGGGACAGGGAGAACACCGGGGAGCTGTTTTTT.

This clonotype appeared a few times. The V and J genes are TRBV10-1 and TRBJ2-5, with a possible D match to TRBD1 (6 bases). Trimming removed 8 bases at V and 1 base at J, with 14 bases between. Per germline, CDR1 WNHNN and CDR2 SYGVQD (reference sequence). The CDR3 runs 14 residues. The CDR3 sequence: CASSQDSFQETQYF. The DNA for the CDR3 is TGCGCCAGCTCTCAGGACAGCTTCCAAGAGACCCAGTACTTC.

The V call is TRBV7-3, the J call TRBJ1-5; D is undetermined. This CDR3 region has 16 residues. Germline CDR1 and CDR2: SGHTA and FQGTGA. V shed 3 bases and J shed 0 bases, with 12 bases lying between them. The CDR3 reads CASSFHRLYSNQPQHF. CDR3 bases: TGTGCCAGCAGCTTTCACAGACTTTATAGCAATCAGCCCCAGCATTTT.

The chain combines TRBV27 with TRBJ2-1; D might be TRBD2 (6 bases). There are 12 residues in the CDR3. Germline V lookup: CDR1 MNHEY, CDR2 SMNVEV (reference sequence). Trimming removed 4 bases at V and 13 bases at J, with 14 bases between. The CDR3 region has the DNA TGTGCCAGCAGTTCGAGCGGGCAGGCCCAGTTCTTC. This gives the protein CASSSSGQAQFF.

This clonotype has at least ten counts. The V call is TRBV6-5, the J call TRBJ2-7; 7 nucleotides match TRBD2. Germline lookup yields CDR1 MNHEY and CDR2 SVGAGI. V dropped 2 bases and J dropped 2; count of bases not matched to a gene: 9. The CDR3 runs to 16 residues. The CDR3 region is CASSYASRGGTYEQYF. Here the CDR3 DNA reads TGTGCCAGCAGTTACGCCTCCCGCGGGGGAACCTACGAGCAGTACTTC.

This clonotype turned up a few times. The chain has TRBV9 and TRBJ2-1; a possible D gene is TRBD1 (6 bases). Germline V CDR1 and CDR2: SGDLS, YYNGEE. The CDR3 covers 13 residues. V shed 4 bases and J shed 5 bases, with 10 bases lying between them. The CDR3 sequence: CASSSRDNNEQFF. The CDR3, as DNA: TGTGCCAGCAGCAGCCGGGACAACAATGAGCAGTTCTTC.

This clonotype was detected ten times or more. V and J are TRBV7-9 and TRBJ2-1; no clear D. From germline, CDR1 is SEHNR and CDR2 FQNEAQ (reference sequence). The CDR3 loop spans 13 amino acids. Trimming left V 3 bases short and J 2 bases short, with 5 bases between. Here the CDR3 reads CASSFGTYNEQFF. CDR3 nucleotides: TGTGCCAGCAGCTTTGGTACCTACAATGAGCAGTTCTTC. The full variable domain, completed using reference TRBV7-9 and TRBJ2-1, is DTGVSQNPRHKITKRGQNVTFRCDPISEHNRLYWYRQTLGQGPEFLTYFQNEAQLEKSRLLSDRFSAERPKGSFSTLEIQRTEQGDSAMYLCASSFGTYNEQFFGPGTRLTVL.

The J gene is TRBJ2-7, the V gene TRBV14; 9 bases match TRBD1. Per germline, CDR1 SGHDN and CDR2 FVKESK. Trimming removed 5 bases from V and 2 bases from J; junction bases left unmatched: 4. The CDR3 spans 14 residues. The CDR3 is CASSSRDRAYEQYV. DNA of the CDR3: TGTGCCAGCAGCAGTCGGGACAGGGCCTACGAGCAGTACGTC.

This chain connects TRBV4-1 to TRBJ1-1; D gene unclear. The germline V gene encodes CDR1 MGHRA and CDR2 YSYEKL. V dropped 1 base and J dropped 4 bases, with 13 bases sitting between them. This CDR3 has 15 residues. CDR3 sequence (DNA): TGCGCCAGCAGCCAAGGAGAAGGACCCGGCACTGAAGCTTTCTTT. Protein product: CASSQGEGPGTEAFF.

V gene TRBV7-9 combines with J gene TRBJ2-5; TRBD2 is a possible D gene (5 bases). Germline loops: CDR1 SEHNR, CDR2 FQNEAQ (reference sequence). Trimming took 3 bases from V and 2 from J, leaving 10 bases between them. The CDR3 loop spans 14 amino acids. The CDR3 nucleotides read TGTGCCAGCAGCTTGTCGGAGCGGCAAGAGACCCAGTACTTC. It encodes CASSLSERQETQYF.

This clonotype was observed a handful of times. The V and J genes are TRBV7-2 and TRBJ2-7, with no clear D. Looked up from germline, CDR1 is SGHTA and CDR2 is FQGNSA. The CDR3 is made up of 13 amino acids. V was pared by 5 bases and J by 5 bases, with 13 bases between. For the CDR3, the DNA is TGTGCCAGCAGCCCCGCCCCCCCTCACGAGCAGTACTTC. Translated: CASSPAPPHEQYF. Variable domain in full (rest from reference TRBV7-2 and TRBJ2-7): GAGVSQSPSNKVTEKGKDVELRCDPISGHTALYWYRQSLGQGLEFLIYFQGNSAPDKSGLPSDRFSAERTGGSVSTLTIQRTQQEDSAVYLCASSPAPPHEQYFGPGTRLTVT.

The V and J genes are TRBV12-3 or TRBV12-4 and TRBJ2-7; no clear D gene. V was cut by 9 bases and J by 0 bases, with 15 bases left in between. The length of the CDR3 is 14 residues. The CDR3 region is CASSPRLSSYEQYF. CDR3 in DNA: TGTGCCAGTAGTCCCCGGCTTAGCTCCTACGAGCAGTACTTC.

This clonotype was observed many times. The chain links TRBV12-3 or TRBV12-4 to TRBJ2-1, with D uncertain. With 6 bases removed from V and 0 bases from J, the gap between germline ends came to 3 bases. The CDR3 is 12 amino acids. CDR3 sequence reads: CASRGSYNEQFF. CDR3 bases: TGTGCCAGCAGGGGCTCCTACAATGAGCAGTTCTTC.

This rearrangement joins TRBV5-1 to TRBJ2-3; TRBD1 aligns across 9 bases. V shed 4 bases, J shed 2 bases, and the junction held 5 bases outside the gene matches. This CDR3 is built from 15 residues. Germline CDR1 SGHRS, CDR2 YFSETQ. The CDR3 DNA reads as TGCGCCAGCAGCACTTGGACAGGGGCCACAGATACGCAGTATTTT. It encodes CASSTWTGATDTQYF. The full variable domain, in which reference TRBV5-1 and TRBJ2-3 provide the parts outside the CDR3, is KAGVTQTPRYLIKTRGQQVTLSCSPISGHRSVSWYQQTPGQGLQFLFEYFSETQRNKGNFPGRFSGRQFSNSRSEMNVSTLELGDSALYLCASSTWTGATDTQYFGPGTRLTVL.

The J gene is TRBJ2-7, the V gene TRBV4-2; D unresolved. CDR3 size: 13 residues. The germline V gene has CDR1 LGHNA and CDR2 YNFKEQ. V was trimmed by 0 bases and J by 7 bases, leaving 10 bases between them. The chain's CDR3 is CASSQDSYQEQYV. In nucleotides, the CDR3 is TGTGCCAGCAGCCAAGACAGCTACCAGGAGCAGTACGTC.

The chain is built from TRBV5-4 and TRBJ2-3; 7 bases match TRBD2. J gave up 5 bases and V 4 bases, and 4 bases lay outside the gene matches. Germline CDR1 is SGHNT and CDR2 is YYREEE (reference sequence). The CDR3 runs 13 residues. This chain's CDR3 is CASSGAGEDTQYF. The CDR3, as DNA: TGTGCCAGCAGCGGCGCGGGGGAAGATACGCAGTATTTT.

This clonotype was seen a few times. The CDR3 region has the DNA TGTGCTAGTGGTTTCCTCGGGTGGGGTGAGCAGTTCTTC. Protein product: CASGFLGWGEQFF. The chain carries TRBV12-5 and TRBJ2-1; no clear D gene. V was shortened by 3 bases and J by 9 bases, with 12 bases between the two germline ends. The CDR3 runs to 13 residues. From germline, CDR1 is LGHNT and CDR2 FRNRAP.

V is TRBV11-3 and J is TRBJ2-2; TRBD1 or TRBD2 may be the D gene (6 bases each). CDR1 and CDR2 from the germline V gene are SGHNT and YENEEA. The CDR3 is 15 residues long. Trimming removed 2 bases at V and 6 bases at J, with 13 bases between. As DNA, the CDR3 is TGTGCCAGCAGCTTACTCACGGGGGCCGCCGGGGAGCTGTTTTTT. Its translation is CASSLLTGAAGELFF.

CDR3 nucleotide sequence: TGTGCCATCAGTGAGTCCGGGGTTGAGACCCAGTACTTC. Amino acids: CAISESGVETQYF. The V call is TRBV10-3, the J call TRBJ2-5; TRBD2 is a possible D gene (5 bases). Germline V gives CDR1 ENHRY, CDR2 SYGVKD. The germline V and J ends were trimmed by 0 bases and 5 bases, with 7 bases remaining between them. The CDR3 contains 13 residues.